This T cell receptor (beta chain) was sequenced for a study of cytomegalovirus exposure and HLA in healthy donors. PCR involved 60 Vbeta and 13 Jbeta primers. Only in-frame clones appear in the TCRdb table, and some are missing; sequencing was by immunoSEQ multiplex PCR. Counted here are 130,000 or so clones, roughly 80% occurring once; the ten biggest clones make up about 3.5%. In the case of this clone: Its specificity is not known.

General study points: Being productive about 87% or about 30% of the time was typical of most TCR beta V segments in an earlier analysis.

The V gene's germline CDR1 is SNHLY and CDR2 FYNNEI. The CDR3 has 14 residues. With 9 bases clipped from V and 6 bases from J, the junction kept 12 bases outside the gene matches. The source material was PBMCs. The receptor comes from a man aged 35 to 55 in good health and CMV-seronegative. This rearrangement joins TRBV2 to TRBJ2-7, with 9 nucleotides matching TRBD1. The CDR3 DNA follows: TGTGCCAGTTCCTACCGGGACAGGGTCTCCGAGCAGTACTTC. As protein: CASSYRDRVSEQYF.